What follows is one T cell receptor (beta chain) and its context. This specimen comes from a study of beta chain features in type 1 diabetes. CDR1 is LNHNV, CDR2 YYDKDF, per germline (reference sequence). V lost 5 bases to trimming and J lost 0 bases; unmatched junction nucleotides: 3. The CDR3 spans 16 residues. The entirety of the isolated RNA underwent reverse transcription, so expressed TCRB transcripts were sequenced. Sequenced by immunoSEQ multiplex PCR; TCRdb stores in-frame clones only, minus some. The sample has roughly 500,000 clones, around 28% seen once. Sequenced input: naive CD4+ T cells from blood. The V call is TRBV15, the J call TRBJ2-3; 12 bases match TRBD2. This clonotype originated in a man between 18 and 29 years old in good health. For the CDR3, the DNA is TGTGCCACCAGCCCTGGGACTAGCGGGAGCACAGATACGCAGTATTTT. Amino acids: CATSPGTSGSTDTQYF.